The 20 T cell receptor beta chains reported below all come from one sample, sequenced in a study of T cells after yellow fever vaccination (dated by TCRdb to between 2018 and 2021). Receptors were amplified or captured by 5' RACE. These reads were obtained on an Illumina HiSeq 2500. The public reads were run again by TCRdb, first through fastp at Q25 and then through MiXCR, and only productive beta chains were kept. Identical CDR3 protein sequences are pooled into one entry, listed with their most common genes and DNA. The sample table holds about 340,000 distinct CDR3 sequences, of which approximately 9% were seen once. The ten largest clonotypes hold approximately 19% of the sample. Per the publication, the treatment or condition label means: live attenuated yellow fever vaccine strain. The sequenced sample was PBMCs, obtained on the day of the first yellow fever vaccination. These receptor sequences come from a man in his late teens or twenties who received the YFV17D yellow fever vaccine.

There are a few counts of this clonotype. The chain employs TRBV27 and TRBJ1-6; D gene ambiguous. The germline V gene has CDR1 MNHEY and CDR2 SMNVEV (reference sequence). This CDR3 has 12 amino acids. V was trimmed by 6 bases and J by 10 bases, leaving 10 bases between them. CDR3 sequence (DNA): TGTGCCAGCAGGGAGGTTGGGTCACCCCTCCACTTT. It codes for CASREVGSPLHF.

V usage is TRBV5-6 and J usage is TRBJ2-2; 11 nucleotides match TRBD2. V gave up 4 bases and J gave up 7 bases; unmatched junction bases: 9. The CDR3 spans 16 residues. The V gene's germline CDR1 is SGHDT and CDR2 YYEEEE. CDR3 amino acids: CASSPGLAGGIGELFF. The CDR3 coding sequence is TGTGCCAGCAGCCCTGGGCTAGCGGGGGGTATCGGGGAGCTGTTTTTT. Full variable domain (outside the CDR3, taken from reference TRBV5-6 and TRBJ2-2): DAGVTQSPTHLIKTRGQQVTLRCSPKSGHDTVSWYQQALGQGPQFIFQYYEEEERQRGNFPDRFSGHQFPNYSSELNVNALLLGDSALYLCASSPGLAGGIGELFFGEGSRLTVL.

This clonotype was seen ten or more times. V gene TRBV12-3 or TRBV12-4 combines with J gene TRBJ1-5; 7 bases agree with TRBD1. This CDR3 contains 15 residues. J lost 4 bases, V lost 5 bases, and 8 bases had no gene match. The DNA of the CDR3 is TGTGCCAGCAGTCAACAGGGGACGGGGAATCAGCCCCAGCATTTT. It codes for CASSQQGTGNQPQHF.

The J gene is TRBJ1-1, the V gene TRBV5-5; the D is unclear. This CDR3 has 15 amino acids. Germline CDR1 SGHKS, CDR2 YYEKEE (reference sequence). V was trimmed by 4 bases and J by 4 bases, leaving 17 bases between them. This chain's CDR3 is CASSPGLPGGTEAFF. Written as DNA, the CDR3 is TGTGCCAGCAGCCCTGGGCTCCCGGGTGGCACTGAAGCTTTCTTT.

In its sample, this clonotype was seen many times. The J gene is TRBJ2-1, the V gene TRBV6-5, with 7 bases that match TRBD2. Germline CDR1 reads MNHEY; CDR2 reads SVGAGI. The V gene end was trimmed by 9 bases and the J gene end by 4 bases; junction bases not matched to a gene: 12. This CDR3 has 15 amino acids. CDR3 bases: TGTGCCAGTGGGGGGGGGAGGTCCCTTTACAATGAGCAGTTCTTC. Protein: CASGGGRSLYNEQFF.

The V call is TRBV27, the J call TRBJ2-7; 10 bases line up with TRBD2. The ends lost 6 bases at V and 3 bases at J; junction bases unmatched: 5. This CDR3 contains 14 residues. CDR1 and CDR2 from the germline V gene are MNHEY and SMNVEV (reference sequence). The CDR3 loop reads CASSPSSGGYEQYF. The CDR3 region has the DNA TGTGCCAGCAGCCCCTCTAGCGGGGGCTACGAGCAGTACTTC.

V and J are TRBV19 and TRBJ2-5; D ambiguous. The V gene lost 3 bases and the J gene lost 3 bases, with 8 bases spanning the gap. This CDR3 comprises 13 residues. Per germline, CDR1 LNHDA and CDR2 SQIVND (reference sequence). The CDR3 coding sequence is TGTGCCAGTAGTATCCAGCTGGAAGAGACCCAGTACTTC. Translated, it gives CASSIQLEETQYF.

Many counts were recorded for this clonotype. This rearrangement joins TRBV15 to TRBJ2-3; TRBD2 matches 7 bases. V was clipped by 1 base and J by 6 bases; unmatched bases: 1. CDR1 and CDR2 (germline): LNHNV, YYDKDF (reference sequence). CDR3 length: 13 residues. The CDR3 DNA sequence: TGTGCCACCAGCAGAGTGGGGGGGGATACGCAGTATTTT. Its translation: CATSRVGGDTQYF.

Ten or more counts support this clonotype. V gene TRBV6-6 combines with J gene TRBJ2-7; D is possibly TRBD2 (5 bases). This CDR3 comprises 13 residues. CDR1 MNHNY and CDR2 SVGAGI come from the germline V gene (reference sequence). V was trimmed by 2 bases and J by 7 bases, leaving 12 bases between them. The CDR3 region has the DNA TGTGCCAGCAGTTACGGTATCCCGGGGGAGCAGTACGTC. This encodes CASSYGIPGEQYV.

This clonotype was counted only a few times. The rearrangement uses TRBV13 and TRBJ2-3, with a possible D match to TRBD2 (6 bases). Germline CDR1 is PRHDT and CDR2 is FYEKMQ (reference sequence). The CDR3 consists of 19 residues. V dropped 5 bases and J dropped 0 bases, with 24 bases sitting between them. The CDR3 DNA is TGTGCCAGCAGCCTCCGGCTGGGCTTTAGCGGCCTTAGCACAGATACGCAGTATTTT. Its translation: CASSLRLGFSGLSTDTQYF. Using reference TRBV13 and TRBJ2-3 for the parts outside the CDR3, the full variable domain is AAGVIQSPRHLIKEKRETATLKCYPIPRHDTVYWYQQGPGQDPQFLISFYEKMQSDKGSIPDRFSAQQFSDYHSELNMSSLELGDSALYFCASSLRLGFSGLSTDTQYFGPGTRLTVL.

V usage is TRBV5-1 and J usage is TRBJ2-3; TRBD1 might be the D (6 bases). CDR3 length: 15 residues. Trimming took off 2 bases at V and 1 base at J, with 11 bases between the two ends. CDR1 and CDR2 (germline): SGHRS, YFSETQ. CDR3 bases: TGCGCCAGCAGCTTCGGACAGCTTGGCACAGATACGCAGTATTTT. Residues: CASSFGQLGTDTQYF.

CDR3 in amino acids: CASSQEGQGGNTIYF. The CDR3 DNA follows: TGTGCCAGCAGCCAAGAGGGACAGGGAGGAAACACCATATATTTT. The chain is built from TRBV4-2 and TRBJ1-3; 9 positions agree with TRBD1. The V gene end was trimmed by 0 bases and the J gene end by 4 bases; junction bases not matched to a gene: 1. Germline values: CDR1 LGHNA, CDR2 YNFKEQ. The CDR3 is made up of 15 amino acids.

This clonotype came up a few times. The chain is built from TRBV5-6 and TRBJ2-3; a weak D match, TRBD1 (6 bases). This CDR3 has 11 amino acids. Germline V gene lookup returns CDR1 SGHDT and CDR2 YYEEEE. The germline V and J ends were trimmed by 4 bases and 10 bases, with 10 bases remaining between them. The CDR3 loop is CASSLRQAQYF. The CDR3, as DNA: TGTGCCAGCAGCCTCCGACAGGCGCAGTATTTT.

This clonotype was observed a few times. V is TRBV28 and J is TRBJ1-2, with a possible D match to TRBD1 (5 bases). CDR1 and CDR2 from the germline V gene are MDHEN and SYDVKM. The CDR3 totals 14 residues. V was clipped by 2 bases and J by 3 bases, with 10 bases between them. CDR3 in DNA: TGTGCCAGCAGTTTAGGAAAGGGGCACTATGGCTACACCTTC. This encodes CASSLGKGHYGYTF.

J is TRBJ1-2 and V is TRBV7-2, with D uncertain. Trimming took 2 bases from V and 7 from J, leaving 17 bases between them. The CDR3 runs to 15 residues. Looked up from germline, CDR1 is SGHTA and CDR2 is FQGNSA. CDR3: CASSLNGGALLGYTF. Here the CDR3 DNA reads TGTGCCAGCAGCTTAAACGGCGGCGCTTTACTTGGCTACACCTTC.

The chain has TRBV7-2 and TRBJ2-6; D is unclear. The CDR3 spans 15 residues. With 2 bases removed from V and 4 bases from J, the gap between germline ends came to 9 bases. CDR1 is SGHTA and CDR2 is FQGNSA in the germline V gene. CDR3 protein: CASSLYVGGANVLTF. For the CDR3, the DNA is TGTGCCAGCAGCTTATACGTGGGGGGGGCCAACGTCCTGACTTTC.

This clonotype appeared a few times. The chain joins TRBV5-1 to TRBJ1-1, with TRBD1 as a possible D gene (6 bases). The CDR3 is 16 residues long. Germline V CDR1 and CDR2: SGHRS, YFSETQ. Trimming shortened V by 0 bases and J by 1 base, and 13 bases separated the two germline ends. CDR3 loop: CASSLEGEFGNTEAFF. DNA of the CDR3: TGCGCCAGCAGCTTGGAGGGGGAGTTTGGGAACACTGAAGCTTTCTTT.

This clonotype was observed a handful of times. The chain has TRBV7-9 and TRBJ2-1; D is unclear. From germline, CDR1 is SEHNR and CDR2 FQNEAQ (reference sequence). V was shortened by 1 base and J by 8 bases, with 9 bases between the two germline ends. This CDR3 is built from 13 residues. The chain's CDR3 is CASSLVGFDEQFF. Written as DNA, the CDR3 is TGTGCCAGCAGCTTAGTGGGGTTCGATGAGCAGTTCTTC.

This clonotype was detected only a few times. J is TRBJ2-3 and V is TRBV10-3; tentative D call: TRBD2 (5 bases). This CDR3 is built from 15 residues. Germline V gene lookup returns CDR1 ENHRY and CDR2 SYGVKD. V was clipped by 3 bases and J by 4 bases, with 14 bases between them. DNA for the CDR3: TGTGCCATCAGTGAAGAGGGTGGTTTTGCAGATACGCAGTATTTT. Protein sequence: CAISEEGGFADTQYF.

In this sample, this clonotype turned up many times. The rearrangement joins TRBV2 to TRBJ2-3; D unresolved. With 4 bases removed from V and 2 bases from J, the gap between germline ends came to 7 bases. The CDR3 is 13 residues long. Per germline, CDR1 SNHLY and CDR2 FYNNEI. CDR3 residues: CASSARVTDTQYF. CDR3 coding DNA: TGTGCCAGCAGTGCCCGGGTCACAGATACGCAGTATTTT.